These 28 T cell receptor beta chains were all obtained from the same sample, sequenced in a study of metastatic and nonmetastatic thyroid tumors. TCRdb re-called the PCR reads with MiXCR. Of more than 20,000 clones listed, 10% to 15% were seen once; the top ten hold around 5%. Thyroid surgery had not been preceded by any treatment in any patient. The sample comprised blood. These receptors originate from a female donor with papillary thyroid cancer or a benign thyroid nodule (not recorded which). Some clones in this sample may be carry-over from other donors' samples.

This clone occurred many times. This rearrangement joins TRBV29-1 to TRBJ1-5; D is unclear. Deletions cut 4 bases from V and 2 bases from J, with 6 bases between. Germline V gene lookup returns CDR1 SQVTM and CDR2 ANQGSEA. The CDR3 has 12 residues. The CDR3 spells CSVGAGNQPQHF. CDR3 coding DNA: TGCAGCGTTGGGGCGGGCAATCAGCCCCAGCATTTT.

This clone was detected ten times or more. The chain recombines TRBV7-9 with TRBJ1-5, with D perhaps matching TRBD1 (5 bases). Between the trimmed V and J ends, which lost 1 base and 4 bases, there was a span of 8 bases. Germline lookup yields CDR1 SEHNR and CDR2 FQNEAQ (reference sequence). The CDR3 is 14 amino acids. This CDR3 reads CASSLEAGNQPQHF. For the CDR3, the DNA is TGTGCCAGCAGCTTAGAGGCAGGGAATCAGCCCCAGCATTTT.

This clone has a count of ten or more. The rearrangement uses TRBV24-1 and TRBJ2-2, with D unresolved. In germline, CDR1 is KGHDR, CDR2 SFDVKD. This CDR3 comprises 17 residues. V lost 4 bases and J lost 0, with 14 bases in between. CDR3 nucleotides: TGTGCCACCAGTGAAGCGCAGAGCCCTTCGAACACCGGGGAGCTGTTTTTT. This gives the protein CATSEAQSPSNTGELFF.

This clone was counted many times. This chain links TRBV4-2 with TRBJ2-5, with 9 bases lining up with TRBD2. V shed 1 base and J 2 bases; nucleotides not matched to a gene: 2. The germline V gene has CDR1 LGHNA and CDR2 YNFKEQ. This CDR3 is 15 amino acids long. CDR3 sequence (DNA): TGTGCCAGCAGCCAAGGCGGGAGGGATCAAGAGACCCAGTACTTC. It yields the protein CASSQGGRDQETQYF.

This clone was recorded at least ten times. This rearrangement joins TRBV3-1 to TRBJ2-7, with 9 bases lining up with TRBD2. Germline assignment: CDR1 LGHDT and CDR2 YNNKEL (reference sequence). There are 14 residues in the CDR3. V lost 4 bases, J lost 6 bases, and 7 bases stayed unmatched. CDR3 protein: CASSPGLAGTEQYF. CDR3 nucleotide sequence: TGTGCCAGCAGCCCCGGGCTAGCGGGAACCGAGCAGTACTTC.

The chain is built from TRBV11-2 and TRBJ1-1; D gene uncertain. This CDR3 has 13 residues. Germline V gene data show CDR1 as SGHAT and CDR2 as FQNNGV. Deletions cut 1 base from V and 8 bases from J, with 11 bases between. The CDR3 nucleotides are TGTGCCAGCAGCTTAGGGGGTCCGCAGGAAGCTTTCTTT. Translating gives CASSLGGPQEAFF.

The J gene is TRBJ1-3, the V gene TRBV5-1, with D unclear. Deletions cut 4 bases from V and 0 bases from J, with 17 bases between. The CDR3 contains 17 residues. Germline lookup yields CDR1 SGHRS and CDR2 YFSETQ. CDR3 region: CASSPALTANSGNTIYF. CDR3 nucleotide sequence: TGCGCCAGCAGCCCAGCGTTAACGGCGAACTCTGGAAACACCATATATTTT. Using reference TRBV5-1 and TRBJ1-3 for the parts outside the CDR3, the full variable domain is KAGVTQTPRYLIKTRGQQVTLSCSPISGHRSVSWYQQTPGQGLQFLFEYFSETQRNKGNFPGRFSGRQFSNSRSEMNVSTLELGDSALYLCASSPALTANSGNTIYFGEGSWLTVV.

The sample holds many counts of this clone. The J gene is TRBJ2-1, the V gene TRBV19; D might be TRBD1 or TRBD2, each matching 5 bases. The CDR3 contains 15 residues. V was clipped by 7 bases and J by 9 bases, with 22 bases between them. Germline values: CDR1 LNHDA, CDR2 SQIVND (reference sequence). The CDR3 region is CASTPRDAWGGEQFF. As DNA, the CDR3 is TGTGCCAGTACTCCCAGGGACGCCTGGGGTGGTGAGCAGTTCTTC.

This clone appeared many times. The chain uses TRBV6-1 and TRBJ2-3, with TRBD1 as a possible D gene (6 bases). The CDR3 length is 13 residues. The germline gives CDR1 MNHNS, CDR2 SASEGT. V was clipped by 8 bases and J by 2 bases, with 11 bases between them. In nucleotides, the CDR3 is TGTGCCAGCGGTCACAGGGACACAGATACGCAGTATTTT. Its translation is CASGHRDTDTQYF.

This clone was found many times. V and J are TRBV2 and TRBJ2-1; 7 positions match TRBD2. This CDR3 has 15 residues. After removal of 8 bases from V and 5 bases from J, the junction contained 12 bases not matched to a gene. The germline gives CDR1 SNHLY, CDR2 FYNNEI. The CDR3 loop reads CASLKGLAANNEQFF. As DNA, the CDR3 is TGTGCCAGCCTTAAGGGGCTAGCGGCCAACAATGAGCAGTTCTTC.

This clone was counted ten times or more. This sequence joins TRBV19 and TRBJ1-3; TRBD1 is a possible D gene (5 bases). V dropped 8 bases and J dropped 10 bases, with 18 bases sitting between them. Per germline, CDR1 LNHDA and CDR2 SQIVND (reference sequence). The CDR3 runs 13 residues. CDR3 loop: CASAQGRGGTIYF. CDR3 DNA: TGTGCCAGTGCCCAGGGTCGGGGAGGAACCATATATTTT.

This clone was recorded many times. This sequence joins TRBV6-5 and TRBJ2-3, with 14 bases fitting TRBD2. The junction had 13 bases not matched to a gene; V was cut back by 6 bases and J by 5 bases. This CDR3 region has 18 residues. Germline CDR1 is MNHEY and CDR2 is SVGAGI. The DNA for the CDR3 is TGTGCCAGCAGGGGGACGCATTGGACTAGCGGGAGGATAGATACGCAGTATTTT. As protein: CASRGTHWTSGRIDTQYF.

This clone was detected ten times or more. The chain is built from TRBV20-1 and TRBJ2-3; D is undetermined. CDR1 and CDR2 from the germline V gene are DFQATT and SNEGSKA (reference sequence). The V end was cut by 3 bases, the J end by 1 base, with 8 bases between. The CDR3 is 13 residues long. The chain's CDR3 is CSASKVGTDTQYF. The CDR3 DNA reads TGCAGTGCTAGTAAAGTAGGCACAGATACGCAGTATTTT.

J is TRBJ2-1 and V is TRBV6-2 or TRBV6-3, with 10 positions matching TRBD2. The CDR3 extends over 16 amino acids. Trimming took 6 bases from V and 8 from J; bases not matched to a gene: 13. Germline V gene data show CDR1 as MNHEY and CDR2 as SVGEGT. CDR3 nucleotide sequence: TGTGCCAGCAGATGGACTAGCGGCCCCCGTTGGGATGAGCAGTTCTTC. Its translation is CASRWTSGPRWDEQFF.

This clone was detected many times. This chain links TRBV10-1 with TRBJ2-7, with D possibly TRBD1 on 6 matching bases. CDR1 is WNHNN, CDR2 SYGVQD, per germline (reference sequence). The CDR3 totals 12 residues. DNA of the CDR3: TGCGCGGAAGACAGGACAACCTACGAGCAGTACTTC. Its translation: CAEDRTTYEQYF.

As regards this clone: One end of the junction fails to match germline, which may point to a read error. This chain uses TRBV20-1 with TRBJ2-2; 12 bases map to TRBD2. Germline V gene data show CDR1 as DFQATT and CDR2 as SNEGSKA (reference sequence). The CDR3 is 20 amino acids. CDR3 sequence reads: CSASYDRWLAGGLGTGELSF. For the CDR3, the DNA is TGCAGTGCTAGTTACGACCGGTGGCTAGCGGGAGGGTTAGGCACCGGGGAGCTGTCTTTT.

This clone was seen many times. The V gene is TRBV6-2 or TRBV6-3, the J gene TRBJ2-1; maybe TRBD1 (5 bases). Germline V lookup: CDR1 MNHEY, CDR2 SVGEGT. V shed 6 bases and J shed 2 bases, with 17 bases lying between them. The length of the CDR3 is 16 residues. CDR3 bases: TGTGCCAGCAGGGGGATTGACAGATCTCCCTACAATGAGCAGTTCTTC. Translating gives CASRGIDRSPYNEQFF.

In its sample, this clone is medium-sized (0.01 to 0.1%). The chain carries TRBV20-1 and TRBJ2-7, with D maybe TRBD2 (5 bases). Trimming removed 0 bases at V and 0 bases at J, with 15 bases between. Germline loops: CDR1 DFQATT, CDR2 SNEGSKA (reference sequence). The CDR3 is made up of 16 amino acids. CDR3 in amino acids: CSARDNLPSRSYEQYF. CDR3 in DNA: TGCAGTGCTAGAGATAATCTTCCTAGCCGCTCCTACGAGCAGTACTTC.

The chain is built from TRBV5-8 and TRBJ1-2; D gene uncertain. In germline, CDR1 is SGHTS, CDR2 YDEGEE. The CDR3 has 15 amino acids. Deletions cut 0 bases from V and 0 bases from J, with 9 bases between. CDR3 sequence (DNA): TGTGCCAGCAGCTTGGTGACAAGCGCTAACTATGGCTACACCTTC. Protein: CASSLVTSANYGYTF.

This clone was detected ten times or more. V usage is TRBV6-1 and J usage is TRBJ2-1, with no clear D. Germline assignment: CDR1 MNHNS and CDR2 SASEGT. The CDR3 totals 13 residues. The V gene lost 6 bases and the J gene lost 4 bases, with 10 bases spanning the gap. CDR3 sequence reads: CASSLGTYNEQFF. As DNA, the CDR3 is TGTGCCAGCAGCTTGGGAACTTACAATGAGCAGTTCTTC.

This clone was seen ten or more times. The J gene is TRBJ2-6, the V gene TRBV4-2; no definite D call. The V gene's germline CDR1 is LGHNA and CDR2 YNFKEQ. V shed 0 bases and J shed 0 bases, with 6 bases lying between them. This CDR3 has 16 amino acids. The CDR3 sequence: CASSQDPVSGANVLTF. CDR3 sequence (DNA): TGTGCCAGCAGCCAAGATCCCGTCTCTGGGGCCAACGTCCTGACTTTC.

This clone has at least ten counts. The chain uses TRBV24-1 and TRBJ2-1; D may correspond to TRBD1 or TRBD2 (5 bases each). Germline CDR1 KGHDR, CDR2 SFDVKD. The CDR3 is 16 residues long. V lost 4 bases to trimming and J lost 0 bases, with 12 bases between them. The CDR3 reads CATSDWDQSSYNEQFF. The CDR3 DNA is TGTGCCACCAGTGACTGGGACCAAAGCTCCTACAATGAGCAGTTCTTC.

In the case of this clone: Possible read error: a much larger clone is one base away. The genes are TRBV25-1 and TRBJ2-2, with D perhaps TRBD1 (6 bases). With 7 bases removed from V and 2 bases from J, the gap between germline ends came to 8 bases. This CDR3 has 13 amino acids. CDR1 MGHDK and CDR2 SYGVNS come from the germline V gene. The CDR3 here is CASTRGNTGELFF. The CDR3 DNA sequence: TGTGCCAGCACCAGGGGTAACACCGGGGAGCTGTTTTTT.

There are many counts of this clone. The rearrangement uses TRBV7-2 and TRBJ2-1, with a weak D call TRBD1 (5 bases). Germline V gene lookup returns CDR1 SGHTA and CDR2 FQGNSA. The CDR3 runs 15 residues. V was pared by 2 bases and J by 5 bases, with 13 bases between. CDR3: CASSLQGPQNNEQFF. CDR3 sequence (DNA): TGTGCCAGCAGCTTACAGGGTCCTCAAAACAATGAGCAGTTCTTC.

This clone was detected ten times or more. This chain joins TRBV19 and TRBJ2-6; 7 nucleotides line up with TRBD2. CDR1 LNHDA and CDR2 SQIVND come from the germline V gene (reference sequence). The V segment lost 1 base and the J segment 0 bases; nucleotides outside the gene matches: 0. The CDR3 has 16 amino acids. CDR3 residues: CASSIAGGSGANVLTF. In nucleotides, the CDR3 is TGTGCCAGTAGTATAGCGGGGGGCTCTGGGGCCAACGTCCTGACTTTC.

The sample holds many counts of this clone. The chain recombines TRBV7-9 with TRBJ2-7; tentatively, D is TRBD1 (6 bases). Germline CDR1 reads SEHNR; CDR2 reads FQNEAQ (reference sequence). The CDR3 loop spans 13 amino acids. V lost 5 bases and J 6 bases, leaving 14 bases between the germline ends. The CDR3 DNA reads TGTGCCAGCAGCCGGGACACCTCGGGCGAGCAGTACTTC. This codes for CASSRDTSGEQYF. Variable domain in full (rest from reference TRBV7-9 and TRBJ2-7): DTGVSQNPRHKITKRGQNVTFRCDPISEHNRLYWYRQTLGQGPEFLTYFQNEAQLEKSRLLSDRFSAERPKGSFSTLEIQRTEQGDSAMYLCASSRDTSGEQYFGPGTRLTVT.

This clone came up a few times. A read error may account for a junction end that differs from germline. The gene calls are TRBV6-1 and TRBJ2-2, with 9 bases identical to TRBD1. This CDR3 region has 15 residues. In germline, CDR1 is MNHNS, CDR2 SASEGT. For the CDR3, the DNA is TGTGCCATCAGGGAACAGGGGGCGAACACCGTGGAGCTGTTTTTT. Translation gives CAIREQGANTVELFF.

The rearrangement links TRBV27 to TRBJ2-7; possible D gene TRBD2, 5 bases. The CDR3 runs 15 residues. The V end was cut by 2 bases, the J end by 3 bases, with 14 bases between. Germline CDR1 reads MNHEY; CDR2 reads SMNVEV (reference sequence). The CDR3 DNA follows: TGTGCCAGCAGTTTACGGGATCCTAGGTACTACGAGCAGTACTTC. It is translated as CASSLRDPRYYEQYF.